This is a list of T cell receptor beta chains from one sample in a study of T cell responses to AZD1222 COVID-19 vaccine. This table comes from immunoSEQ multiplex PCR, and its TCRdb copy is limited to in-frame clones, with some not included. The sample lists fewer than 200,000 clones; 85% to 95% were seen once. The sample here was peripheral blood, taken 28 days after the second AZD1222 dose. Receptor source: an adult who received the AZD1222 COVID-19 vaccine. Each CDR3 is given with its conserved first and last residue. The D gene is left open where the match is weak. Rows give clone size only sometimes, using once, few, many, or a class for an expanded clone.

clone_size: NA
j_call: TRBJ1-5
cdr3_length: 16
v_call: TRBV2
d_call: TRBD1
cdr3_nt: TGTGCCAGCAGTTTACCGCAGGGGGCGAATTATCAGCCCCAGCATTTT
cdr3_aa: CASSLPQGANYQPQHF

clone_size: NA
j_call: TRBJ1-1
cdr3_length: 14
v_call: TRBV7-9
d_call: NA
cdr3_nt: TGTGCCAGCAGCGCTGCAGGGAGCTACACTGAAGCTTTCTTT
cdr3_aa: CASSAAGSYTEAFF

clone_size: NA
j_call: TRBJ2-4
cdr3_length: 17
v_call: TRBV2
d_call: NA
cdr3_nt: TGTGCCAGCAGTGAAGCGCGCGGAGGGCTAGCCAAAAACATTCAGTACTTC
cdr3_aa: CASSEARGGLAKNIQYF

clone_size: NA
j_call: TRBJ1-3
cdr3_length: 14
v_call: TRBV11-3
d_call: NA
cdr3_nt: TGTGCCAGCAGCTTGACCTTCTCTGGAAACACCATATATTTT
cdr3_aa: CASSLTFSGNTIYF

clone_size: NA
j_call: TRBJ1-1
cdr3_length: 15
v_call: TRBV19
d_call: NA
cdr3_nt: TGTGCCAGTAGTATAGCGGTCAGATCGAACACTGAAGCTTTCTTT
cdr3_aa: CASSIAVRSNTEAFF

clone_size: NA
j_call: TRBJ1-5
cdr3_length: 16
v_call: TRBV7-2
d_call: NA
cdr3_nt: TGTGCCAGCAGCTTGACTGTGTCAGGGTACGAGCAGCCCCAGCATTTT
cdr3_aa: CASSLTVSGYEQPQHF

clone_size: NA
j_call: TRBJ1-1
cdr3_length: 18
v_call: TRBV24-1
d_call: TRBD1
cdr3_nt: TGTGCCACCAGTGATTTGGACCGGACGGACAGGGGGCAGGGTGAAGCTTTCTTT
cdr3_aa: CATSDLDRTDRGQGEAFF

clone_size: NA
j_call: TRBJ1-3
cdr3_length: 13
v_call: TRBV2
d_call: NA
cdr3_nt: TGTGCCAGCTCCCCGAGCTCTGGAAACACCATATATTTT
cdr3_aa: CASSPSSGNTIYF

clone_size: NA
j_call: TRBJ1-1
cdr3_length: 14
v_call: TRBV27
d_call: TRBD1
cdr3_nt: TGTGCCAGCAGTTTCAGGGGGCCGAACACTGAAGCTTTCTTT
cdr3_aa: CASSFRGPNTEAFF

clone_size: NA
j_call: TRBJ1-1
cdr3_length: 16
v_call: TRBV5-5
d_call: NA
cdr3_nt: TGTGCCAGCAGCTTGGAGTTCGGCAGGGGAAGGACTGAAGCTTTCTTT
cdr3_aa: CASSLEFGRGRTEAFF

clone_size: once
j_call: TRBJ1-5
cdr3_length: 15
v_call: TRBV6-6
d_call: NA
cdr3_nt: TGTGCCAGCAGCTCCTTAGACGGACGCAATCAGCCCCAGCATTTT
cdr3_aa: CASSSLDGRNQPQHF

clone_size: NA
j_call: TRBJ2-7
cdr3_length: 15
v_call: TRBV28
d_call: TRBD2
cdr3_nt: TGTGCCAGCTCCGGTCTAGCGGGAGCCCCCTACGAGCAGTACTTC
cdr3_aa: CASSGLAGAPYEQYF

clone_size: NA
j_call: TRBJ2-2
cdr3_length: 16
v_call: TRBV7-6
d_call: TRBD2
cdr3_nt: TGTGCCAGCAGCCCCCCGGCAAGCGGGGGTCTCGGGGAGCTGTTTTTT
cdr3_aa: CASSPPASGGLGELFF

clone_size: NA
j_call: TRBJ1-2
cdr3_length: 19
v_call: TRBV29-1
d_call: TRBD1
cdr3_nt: TGCAGCGTTGAAGCAATGGTAGGGACAGGGCGGGCCGCTAACTATGGCTACACCTTC
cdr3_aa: CSVEAMVGTGRAANYGYTF

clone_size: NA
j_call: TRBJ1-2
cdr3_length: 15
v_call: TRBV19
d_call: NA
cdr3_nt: TGTGCCAGTAGTCCGGCCGTCCTACCGAACTATGGCTACACCTTC
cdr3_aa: CASSPAVLPNYGYTF

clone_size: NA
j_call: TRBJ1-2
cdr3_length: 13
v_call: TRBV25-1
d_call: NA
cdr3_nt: TGTGCCAGCAGTGTAGGCTTTCGGGGTGGCTACACCTTC
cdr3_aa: CASSVGFRGGYTF

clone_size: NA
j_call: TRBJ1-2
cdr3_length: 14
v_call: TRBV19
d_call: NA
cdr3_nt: TGTGCCAGTAGTATAATCGGACAGACTATCGGCTACACCTTC
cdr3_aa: CASSIIGQTIGYTF

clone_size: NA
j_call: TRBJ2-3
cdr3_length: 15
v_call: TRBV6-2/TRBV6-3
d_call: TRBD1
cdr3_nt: TGTGCCAGCAGTGACAGGGAAGTTGAGTCAGATACGCAGTATTTT
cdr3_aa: CASSDREVESDTQYF

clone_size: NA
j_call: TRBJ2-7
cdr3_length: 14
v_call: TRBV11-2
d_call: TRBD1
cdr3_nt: TGTGCCAGCAGCTTTACGACAGGGGGCTACGAGCAGTACTTC
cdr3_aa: CASSFTTGGYEQYF

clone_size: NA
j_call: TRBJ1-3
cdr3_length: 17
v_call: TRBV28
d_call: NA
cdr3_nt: TGTGCCAGCAGTTTTCCTACAGGAATGACCTCTGGAAACACCATATATTTT
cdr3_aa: CASSFPTGMTSGNTIYF

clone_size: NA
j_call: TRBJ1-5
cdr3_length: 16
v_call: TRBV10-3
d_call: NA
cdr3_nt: TGTGCCATCAGTGAGGGGTTTGGGACACTAAGCCAGCCCCAGCATTTT
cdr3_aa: CAISEGFGTLSQPQHF

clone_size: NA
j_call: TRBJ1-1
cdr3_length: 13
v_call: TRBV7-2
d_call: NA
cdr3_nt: TGTGCCAGCAGCTACAATGTCCCTTCTCAAGCTTTCTTT
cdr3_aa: CASSYNVPSQAFF

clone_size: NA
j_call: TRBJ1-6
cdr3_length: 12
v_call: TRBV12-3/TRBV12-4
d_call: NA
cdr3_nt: TGTGCCAGCAGTTTTGGGAATTCACCCCTCCACTTT
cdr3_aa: CASSFGNSPLHF

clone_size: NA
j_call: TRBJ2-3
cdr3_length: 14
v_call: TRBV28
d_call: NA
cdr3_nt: TGTGCCACCACTCGCCGGGACTCAGACGATACGCAGTATTTT
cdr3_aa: CATTRRDSDDTQYF

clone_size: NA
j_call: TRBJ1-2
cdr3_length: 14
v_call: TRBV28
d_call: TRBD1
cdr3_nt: TGTGCCAGCAGTTGGGGACAGGCCCAACCCGGCTACACCTTC
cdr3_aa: CASSWGQAQPGYTF